Below are 3 T cell receptor beta chains sequenced from a single sample in a study of T cells in Graves' hyperthyroidism and ophthalmopathy. Amplification yielded TCR beta CDR3 regions, with RNA transcripts as the source. HTBI primers were the set used in a first-round RT-PCR of the TCR CDR3. TCRdb called the multiplex PCR reads again in MiXCR, with one record for every CDR3 protein. The sample includes around 350,000 distinct CDR3 sequences, about 18% seen only once; the top ten take around 3.6%. What was sequenced was blood. The receptors stem from a woman aged 18 to 35 with Graves' hyperthyroidism.

The chain is built from TRBV6-5 and TRBJ1-1; D unresolved. Germline V lookup: CDR1 MNHEY, CDR2 SVGAGI. V lost 2 bases and J 4 bases, leaving 20 bases between the germline ends. CDR3 size: 17 residues. Here the CDR3 reads CASSYRFFGEQTTEAFF. The DNA for the CDR3 is TGTGCCAGCAGTTACAGGTTCTTTGGGGAGCAAACCACTGAAGCTTTCTTT.

This clonotype appeared many times. The gene calls are TRBV28 and TRBJ2-7, with 8 bases aligning to TRBD1. With V trimmed by 5 bases and J by 3 bases, 15 bases remained unmatched. The CDR3 covers 17 residues. The germline V gene has CDR1 MDHEN and CDR2 SYDVKM. Here the CDR3 DNA reads TGTGCCAGCAGTACTAATCCCGGGACAGGCTTCATCTACGAGCAGTACTTC. Its protein product is CASSTNPGTGFIYEQYF. Drawing the rest from reference TRBV28 and TRBJ2-7, the complete variable domain is DVKVTQSSRYLVKRTGEKVFLECVQDMDHENMFWYRQDPGLGLRLIYFSYDVKMKEKGDIPEGYSVSREKKERFSLILESASTNQTSMYLCASSTNPGTGFIYEQYFGPGTRLTVT.

This clonotype was recorded at least ten times. The chain is built from TRBV28 and TRBJ1-2; D perhaps matches TRBD1 (5 bases). The CDR3 has 14 amino acids. Looked up from germline, CDR1 is MDHEN and CDR2 is SYDVKM. The ends were cut back, 6 bases at V and 8 bases at J, with 19 bases in the middle. The CDR3, as DNA: TGTGCCAGCAGGGAAACGGGACCGCGGAAAGGCTACACCTTC. This translates into CASRETGPRKGYTF.